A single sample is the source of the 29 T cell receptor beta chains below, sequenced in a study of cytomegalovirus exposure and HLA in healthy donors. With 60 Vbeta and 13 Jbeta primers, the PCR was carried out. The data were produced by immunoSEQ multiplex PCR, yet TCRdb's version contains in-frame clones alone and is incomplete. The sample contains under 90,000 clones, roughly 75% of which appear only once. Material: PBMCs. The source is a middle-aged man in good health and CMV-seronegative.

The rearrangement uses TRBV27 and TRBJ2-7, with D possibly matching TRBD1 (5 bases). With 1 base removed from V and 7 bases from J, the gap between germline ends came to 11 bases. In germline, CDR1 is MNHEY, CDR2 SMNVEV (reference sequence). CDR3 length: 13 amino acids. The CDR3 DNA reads TGTGCCAGCAGTTTATTACCAGGGTATGAGCAGTACTTC. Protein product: CASSLLPGYEQYF.

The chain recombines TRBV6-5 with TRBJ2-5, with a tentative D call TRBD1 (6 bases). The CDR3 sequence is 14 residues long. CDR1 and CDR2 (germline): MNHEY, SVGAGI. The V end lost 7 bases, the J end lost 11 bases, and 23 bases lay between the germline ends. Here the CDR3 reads CASNKHRVVREQYF. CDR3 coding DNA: TGTGCCAGCAACAAACACAGGGTCGTACGTGAGCAGTACTTC.

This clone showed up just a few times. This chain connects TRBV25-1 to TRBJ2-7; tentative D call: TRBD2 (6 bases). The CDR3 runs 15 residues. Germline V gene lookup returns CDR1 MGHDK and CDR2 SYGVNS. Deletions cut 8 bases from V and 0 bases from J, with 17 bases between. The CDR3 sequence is CASQPLDGGSYEQYF. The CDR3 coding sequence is TGTGCCAGCCAACCTTTAGACGGGGGCTCCTACGAGCAGTACTTC.

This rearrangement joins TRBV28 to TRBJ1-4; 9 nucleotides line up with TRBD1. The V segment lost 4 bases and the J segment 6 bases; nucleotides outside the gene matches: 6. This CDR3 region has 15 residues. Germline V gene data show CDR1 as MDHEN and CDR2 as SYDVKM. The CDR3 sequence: CASSSAGTGHEKLFF. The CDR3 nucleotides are TGTGCCAGCAGTTCAGCCGGGACAGGGCATGAAAAACTGTTTTTT. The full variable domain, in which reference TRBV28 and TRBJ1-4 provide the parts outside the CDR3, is DVKVTQSSRYLVKRTGEKVFLECVQDMDHENMFWYRQDPGLGLRLIYFSYDVKMKEKGDIPEGYSVSREKKERFSLILESASTNQTSMYLCASSSAGTGHEKLFFGSGTQLSVL.

The CDR3 nucleotides read TGTGCCAGCAGCTTAGCAGGGTCGAGCGGGGGGGCAGCAGATACGCAGTATTTT. Protein product: CASSLAGSSGGAADTQYF. V is TRBV7-2 and J is TRBJ2-3, with TRBD2 identical over 10 bases. Trimming at V came to 0 bases and at J to 4 bases, leaving 10 bases not matched to a gene. Germline V CDR1 and CDR2: SGHTA, FQGNSA. There are 18 residues in the CDR3.

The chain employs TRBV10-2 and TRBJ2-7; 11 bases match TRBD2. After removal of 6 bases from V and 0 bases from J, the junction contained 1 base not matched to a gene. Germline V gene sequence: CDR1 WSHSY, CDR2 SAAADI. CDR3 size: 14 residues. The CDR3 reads CASRLAGVSYEQYF. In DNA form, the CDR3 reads TGCGCCAGCAGACTAGCGGGAGTCTCCTACGAGCAGTACTTC.

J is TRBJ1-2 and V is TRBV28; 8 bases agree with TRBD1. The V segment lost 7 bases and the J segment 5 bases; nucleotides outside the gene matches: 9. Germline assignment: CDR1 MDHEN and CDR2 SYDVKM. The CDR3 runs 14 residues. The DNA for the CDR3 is TGTGCCAGCAATTTTCGACAGGGGATATATGGCTACACCTTC. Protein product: CASNFRQGIYGYTF.

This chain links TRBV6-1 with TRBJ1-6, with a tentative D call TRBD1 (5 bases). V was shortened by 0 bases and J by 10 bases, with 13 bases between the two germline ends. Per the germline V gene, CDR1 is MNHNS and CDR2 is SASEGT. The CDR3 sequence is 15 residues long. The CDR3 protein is CASSEAHRGYSPLHF. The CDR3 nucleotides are TGTGCCAGCAGTGAAGCTCATAGGGGCTACTCACCCCTCCACTTT.

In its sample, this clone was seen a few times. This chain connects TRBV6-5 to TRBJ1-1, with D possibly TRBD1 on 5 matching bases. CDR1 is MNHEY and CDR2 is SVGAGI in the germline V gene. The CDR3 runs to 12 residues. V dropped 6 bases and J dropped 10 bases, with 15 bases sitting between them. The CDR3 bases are TGTGCCAGCAGAGACAGCGTGTGGTTAGCTTTCTTT. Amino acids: CASRDSVWLAFF.

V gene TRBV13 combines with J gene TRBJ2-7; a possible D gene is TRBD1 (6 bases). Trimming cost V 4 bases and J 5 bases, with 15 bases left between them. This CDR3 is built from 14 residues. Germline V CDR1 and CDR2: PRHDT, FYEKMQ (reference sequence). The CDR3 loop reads CASSSRTGWDEQYF. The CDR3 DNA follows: TGTGCCAGCAGCTCCCGAACAGGGTGGGACGAGCAGTACTTC.

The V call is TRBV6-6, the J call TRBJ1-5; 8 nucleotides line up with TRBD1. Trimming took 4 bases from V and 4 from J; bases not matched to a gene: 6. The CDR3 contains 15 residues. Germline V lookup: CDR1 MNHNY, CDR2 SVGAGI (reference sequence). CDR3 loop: CASSSGQVLNQPQHF. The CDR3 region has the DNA TGTGCCAGCAGTTCGGGACAGGTTCTTAATCAGCCCCAGCATTTT.

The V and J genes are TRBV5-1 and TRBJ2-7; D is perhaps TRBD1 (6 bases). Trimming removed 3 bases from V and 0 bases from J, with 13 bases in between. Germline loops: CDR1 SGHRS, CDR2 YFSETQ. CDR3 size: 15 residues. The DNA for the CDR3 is TGCGCCAGCAGCTACCTAAGACAGGACTCCTACGAGCAGTACTTC. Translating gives CASSYLRQDSYEQYF.

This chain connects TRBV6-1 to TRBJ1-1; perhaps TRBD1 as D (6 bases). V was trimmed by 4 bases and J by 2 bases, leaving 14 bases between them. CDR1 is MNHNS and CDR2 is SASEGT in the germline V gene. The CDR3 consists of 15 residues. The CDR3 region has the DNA TGTGCCAGCAGTGGAGATCAGGGGACCAACACTGAAGCTTTCTTT. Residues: CASSGDQGTNTEAFF.

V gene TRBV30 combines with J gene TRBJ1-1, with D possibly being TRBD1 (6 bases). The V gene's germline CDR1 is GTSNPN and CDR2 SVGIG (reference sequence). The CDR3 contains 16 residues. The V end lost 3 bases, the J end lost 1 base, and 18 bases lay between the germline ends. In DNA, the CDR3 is TGTGCCTGGAGCGTTCCTAGCCTCAGGGGGAACACTGAAGCTTTCTTT. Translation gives CAWSVPSLRGNTEAFF. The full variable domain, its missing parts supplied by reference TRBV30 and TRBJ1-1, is SQTIHQWPATLVQPVGSPLSLECTVEGTSNPNLYWYRQAAGRGLQLLFYSVGIGQISSEVPQNLSASRPQDRQFILSSKKLLLSDSGFYLCAWSVPSLRGNTEAFFGQGTRLTVV.

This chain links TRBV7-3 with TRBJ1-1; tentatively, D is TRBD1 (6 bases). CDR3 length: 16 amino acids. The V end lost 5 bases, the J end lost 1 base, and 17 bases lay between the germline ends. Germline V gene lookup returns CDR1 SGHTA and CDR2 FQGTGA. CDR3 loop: CASSPRGRERNTEAFF. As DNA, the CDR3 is TGTGCCAGCAGCCCCAGGGGCAGGGAAAGGAACACTGAAGCTTTCTTT.

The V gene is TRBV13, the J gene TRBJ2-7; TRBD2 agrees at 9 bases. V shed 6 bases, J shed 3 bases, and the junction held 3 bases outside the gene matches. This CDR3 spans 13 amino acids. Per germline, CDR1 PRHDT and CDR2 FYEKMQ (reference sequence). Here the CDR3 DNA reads TGTGCCAGCAGGGCGGGGGGGAGCTACGAGCAGTACTTC. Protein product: CASRAGGSYEQYF.

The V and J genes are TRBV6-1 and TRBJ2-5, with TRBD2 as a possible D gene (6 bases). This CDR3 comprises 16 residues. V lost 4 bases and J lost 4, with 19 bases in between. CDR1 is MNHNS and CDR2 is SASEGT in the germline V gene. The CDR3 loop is CASSARDSHVRETQYF. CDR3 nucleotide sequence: TGTGCCAGCAGTGCTAGGGACTCCCACGTGAGAGAGACCCAGTACTTC.

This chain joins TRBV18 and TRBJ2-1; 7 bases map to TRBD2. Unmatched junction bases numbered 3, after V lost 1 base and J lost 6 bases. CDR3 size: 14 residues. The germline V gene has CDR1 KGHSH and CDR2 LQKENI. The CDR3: CASSPLASGNEQFF. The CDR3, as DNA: TGTGCCAGCTCACCACTGGCTAGCGGCAATGAGCAGTTCTTC.

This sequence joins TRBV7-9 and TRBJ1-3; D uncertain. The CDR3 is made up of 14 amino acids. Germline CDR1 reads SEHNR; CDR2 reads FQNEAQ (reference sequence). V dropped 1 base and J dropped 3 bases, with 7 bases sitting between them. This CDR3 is CASSLVGGGNTIYF. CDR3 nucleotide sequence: TGTGCCAGCAGCTTAGTGGGAGGTGGAAACACCATATATTTT.

The CDR3 sequence: CASSLLAGLPYEQYF. The CDR3 nucleotides read TGTGCCAGCAGCTTACTAGCGGGCCTTCCCTACGAGCAGTACTTC. The chain combines TRBV5-6 with TRBJ2-7, with TRBD2 matching over 9 bases. The CDR3 extends over 15 amino acids. The V gene end was trimmed by 2 bases and the J gene end by 2 bases; junction bases not matched to a gene: 5. Germline loops: CDR1 SGHDT, CDR2 YYEEEE.

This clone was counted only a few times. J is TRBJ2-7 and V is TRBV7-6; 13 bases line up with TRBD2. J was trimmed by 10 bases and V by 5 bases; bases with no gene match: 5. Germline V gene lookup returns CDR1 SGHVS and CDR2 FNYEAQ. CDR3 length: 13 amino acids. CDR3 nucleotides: TGTGCCAGCAGCAGAGGGACTAGCGGGGACCAGTACTTC. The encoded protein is CASSRGTSGDQYF.

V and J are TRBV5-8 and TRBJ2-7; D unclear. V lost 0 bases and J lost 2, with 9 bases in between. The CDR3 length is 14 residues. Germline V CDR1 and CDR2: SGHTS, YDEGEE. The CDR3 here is CASSLGARTYEQYF. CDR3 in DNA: TGTGCCAGCAGCTTGGGGGCCAGAACCTACGAGCAGTACTTC.

CDR3 protein: CASSLDSGITGNTIYF. The CDR3 bases are TGTGCCAGCAGCTTAGACTCAGGAATTACTGGAAACACCATATATTTT. V usage is TRBV7-2 and J usage is TRBJ1-3; no clear D gene. Germline V lookup: CDR1 SGHTA, CDR2 FQGNSA. This CDR3 spans 16 amino acids. V lost 1 base and J 2 bases, leaving 12 bases between the germline ends.

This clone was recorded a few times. The CDR3 region has the DNA TGCGCCAGCAGCATGGGACTAGGAGGTGAGCAGTTCTTC. Encoded protein: CASSMGLGGEQFF. This sequence joins TRBV5-1 and TRBJ2-1; TRBD2 matches at 8 bases. CDR1 is SGHRS and CDR2 is YFSETQ in the germline V gene. V shed 4 bases and J 9 bases; nucleotides not matched to a gene: 6. The CDR3 runs to 13 residues.

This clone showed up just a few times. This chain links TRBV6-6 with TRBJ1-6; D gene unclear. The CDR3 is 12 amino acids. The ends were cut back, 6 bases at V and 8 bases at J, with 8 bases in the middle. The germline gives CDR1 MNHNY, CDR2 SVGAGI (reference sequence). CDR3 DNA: TGTGCCAGCAGAGTGTCGGATTCACCCCTCCACTTT. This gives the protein CASRVSDSPLHF.

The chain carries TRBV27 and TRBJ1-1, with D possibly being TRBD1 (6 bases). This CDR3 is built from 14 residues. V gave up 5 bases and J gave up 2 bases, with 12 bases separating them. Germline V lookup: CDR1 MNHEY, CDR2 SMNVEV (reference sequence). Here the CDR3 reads CASSPGHTNTEAFF. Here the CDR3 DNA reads TGTGCCAGCAGTCCGGGACACACAAACACTGAAGCTTTCTTT.

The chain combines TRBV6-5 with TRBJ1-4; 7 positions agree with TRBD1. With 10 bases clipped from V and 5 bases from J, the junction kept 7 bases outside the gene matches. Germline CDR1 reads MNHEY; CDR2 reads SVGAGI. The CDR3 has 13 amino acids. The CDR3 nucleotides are TGTGCCACCAGGGGGGGTGTCAATGAAAAACTGTTTTTT. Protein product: CATRGGVNEKLFF.

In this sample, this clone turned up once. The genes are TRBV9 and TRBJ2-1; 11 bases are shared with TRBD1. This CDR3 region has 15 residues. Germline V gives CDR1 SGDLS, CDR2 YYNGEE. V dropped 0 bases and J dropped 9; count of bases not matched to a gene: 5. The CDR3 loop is CASSVVGQGASEQFF. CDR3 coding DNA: TGTGCCAGCAGCGTAGTAGGACAGGGGGCTAGTGAGCAGTTCTTC.

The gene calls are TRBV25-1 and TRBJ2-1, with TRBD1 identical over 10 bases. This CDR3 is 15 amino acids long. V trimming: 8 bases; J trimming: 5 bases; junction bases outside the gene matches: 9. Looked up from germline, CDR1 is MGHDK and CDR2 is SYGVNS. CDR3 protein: CASSPGTGAHNEQFF. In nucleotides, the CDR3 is TGTGCCAGCTCCCCCGGGACAGGGGCTCACAATGAGCAGTTCTTC.